Listed below are T cell receptor beta chains from one sample, sequenced in a study of blood T cell repertoires in COVID-19. The method was immunoSEQ multiplex PCR; TCRdb's version includes in-frame clones alone and lacks a portion of them. The table lists about 66,000 clones, 80% of them singletons, with about 9.8% in the top ten. Sequenced: peripheral blood. The source of these receptors is a human donor in a cohort sampled during active COVID-19. CDR3s include the opening cysteine and the closing phenylalanine or tryptophan. Clone sizes are given selectively: once, few, many, or a class where the clone is expanded.

clone_size v_call cdr3_aa
- TRBV6-2/TRBV6-3 CASSQLSSGSPGGTQYF
- TRBV18 CASSPTGGTKNIQYF
- TRBV2 CASSEMLGRGLSYTF
- TRBV5-1 CASSLARGYEQYF
- TRBV10-3 CAAGGLAGTGELFF
few TRBV6-6 CASSRTGSNYGYTF
- TRBV5-5 CASSVAGTGGFSGANVLTF
- TRBV10-1 CASPGLPFSNTGELFF
- TRBV4-2 CASSQDRGGRGGETQYF
- TRBV5-1 CASSRGLQNTGELFF